These T cell receptor beta chains were read from a single sample in a study of synovial regulatory T cells in juvenile arthritis. This table comes from immunoSEQ multiplex PCR, and its TCRdb copy is limited to in-frame clones, with some not included. This sample's clone table lists 9,000 to 10,000 clones. The sample comprised Treg cells from blood. These receptor sequences come from a donor between 2 and 29 years old with juvenile idiopathic arthritis. CDR3s include the opening cysteine and the closing phenylalanine or tryptophan. Fields, in order: V gene, clone size, J gene, CDR3 protein. Size is omitted from some rows. Given values are once, few, many or a class for expanded clones.

v_gene: TRBV6-6
abundance: -
j_gene: TRBJ1-2
CDR3aa: CSSRGGGQRLNYGYTF

v_gene: TRBV6-6
abundance: -
j_gene: TRBJ2-7
CDR3aa: CASSYSLAGSYEQYF

v_gene: TRBV10-3
abundance: -
j_gene: TRBJ1-2
CDR3aa: CAIGGQGAEGYTF

v_gene: TRBV28
abundance: -
j_gene: TRBJ1-5
CDR3aa: CASSFGGLDGLYSNQPQHF

v_gene: TRBV2
abundance: -
j_gene: TRBJ2-1
CDR3aa: CASSLPGLAGTNEQFF

v_gene: TRBV28
abundance: -
j_gene: TRBJ1-3
CDR3aa: CASRGSGNTIYF

v_gene: TRBV6-5
abundance: -
j_gene: TRBJ1-1
CDR3aa: CASSRPGQRTEAFF

v_gene: TRBV5-4
abundance: -
j_gene: TRBJ2-1
CDR3aa: CASSLPGFEQFF

v_gene: TRBV15
abundance: -
j_gene: TRBJ2-7
CDR3aa: CATSRDPSPGYEQYF

v_gene: TRBV19
abundance: -
j_gene: TRBJ1-1
CDR3aa: CASSMERTAAAFF

v_gene: TRBV18
abundance: -
j_gene: TRBJ1-6
CDR3aa: CASSPTQDTLHF

v_gene: TRBV5-1
abundance: -
j_gene: TRBJ1-5
CDR3aa: CASSLSTGGNQPQHF

v_gene: TRBV19
abundance: medium-sized
j_gene: TRBJ2-7
CDR3aa: CASSWGNEQYF

v_gene: TRBV2
abundance: -
j_gene: TRBJ2-7
CDR3aa: CASSRDRNEQYF

v_gene: TRBV5-1
abundance: -
j_gene: TRBJ2-3
CDR3aa: CASSLAGSTDTQYF

v_gene: TRBV6-1
abundance: -
j_gene: TRBJ2-7
CDR3aa: CASSPQDYSYEQYF

v_gene: TRBV18
abundance: -
j_gene: TRBJ1-1
CDR3aa: CASSPPLQTEAFF

v_gene: TRBV7-2
abundance: -
j_gene: TRBJ2-3
CDR3aa: CASSLPVTDTQYF

v_gene: TRBV5-4
abundance: -
j_gene: TRBJ2-1
CDR3aa: CASSARGSSYNEQFF

v_gene: TRBV29-1
abundance: -
j_gene: TRBJ1-1
CDR3aa: CSFRLNTEAFF

v_gene: TRBV6-1
abundance: -
j_gene: TRBJ1-1
CDR3aa: CASRLTRPNTEAFF

v_gene: TRBV28
abundance: -
j_gene: TRBJ2-7
CDR3aa: CASRPRLAPSSYEQYF

v_gene: TRBV6-6
abundance: medium-sized
j_gene: TRBJ2-1
CDR3aa: CASRSLDEQFF

v_gene: TRBV21-1
abundance: -
j_gene: TRBJ2-2
CDR3aa: CASSSKPQDGRRGTGELFF

v_gene: TRBV5-6
abundance: -
j_gene: TRBJ2-1
CDR3aa: CASQGRRIEEFF

v_gene: TRBV5-1
abundance: -
j_gene: TRBJ2-1
CDR3aa: CASSWLAGGLGEQFF

v_gene: TRBV18
abundance: -
j_gene: TRBJ1-1
CDR3aa: CASSRKGPAAFF

v_gene: TRBV30
abundance: -
j_gene: TRBJ1-5
CDR3aa: CAWTTGRYNQPQHF

v_gene: TRBV27
abundance: -
j_gene: TRBJ1-1
CDR3aa: CASSWSSDNTEAFF

v_gene: TRBV19
abundance: -
j_gene: TRBJ1-3
CDR3aa: CASSLKTASGNTIYF

v_gene: TRBV6-4
abundance: -
j_gene: TRBJ2-7
CDR3aa: CASLLGETYEQYF

v_gene: TRBV2
abundance: -
j_gene: TRBJ2-5
CDR3aa: CASRRWETQYF

v_gene: TRBV5-1
abundance: -
j_gene: TRBJ2-7
CDR3aa: CASSPTGYEQYF

v_gene: TRBV28
abundance: -
j_gene: TRBJ1-1
CDR3aa: CASSTQSVGTEAFF

v_gene: TRBV21-1
abundance: -
j_gene: TRBJ2-1
CDR3aa: CASSPRDRTYNEQFF

v_gene: TRBV7-9
abundance: -
j_gene: TRBJ1-1
CDR3aa: CASSLGVSAGGVNTEAFF

v_gene: TRBV19
abundance: -
j_gene: TRBJ1-2
CDR3aa: CASRTTGHYGYTF

v_gene: TRBV19
abundance: -
j_gene: TRBJ2-7
CDR3aa: CASSPAGASYEQYF

v_gene: TRBV19
abundance: -
j_gene: TRBJ2-7
CDR3aa: CASSRLAGSFYEQYF

v_gene: TRBV28
abundance: -
j_gene: TRBJ2-2
CDR3aa: CASSFYGQGPTGELFF

v_gene: TRBV18
abundance: -
j_gene: TRBJ2-1
CDR3aa: CASSRGLGSLSYNEQFF

v_gene: TRBV7-9
abundance: -
j_gene: TRBJ1-1
CDR3aa: CASRNLHLKNTEAFF

v_gene: TRBV6-9
abundance: -
j_gene: TRBJ1-3
CDR3aa: CASTKDWSGNTIYF

v_gene: TRBV10-3
abundance: -
j_gene: TRBJ1-5
CDR3aa: CAISEGTGGNQPQHF

v_gene: TRBV5-1
abundance: -
j_gene: TRBJ2-1
CDR3aa: CASSPRTPSYNEQFF

v_gene: TRBV4-1
abundance: -
j_gene: TRBJ2-7
CDR3aa: CASSHPGTSGRNAYEQYF

v_gene: TRBV9
abundance: -
j_gene: TRBJ1-2
CDR3aa: CASSVGHRDYYGYTF